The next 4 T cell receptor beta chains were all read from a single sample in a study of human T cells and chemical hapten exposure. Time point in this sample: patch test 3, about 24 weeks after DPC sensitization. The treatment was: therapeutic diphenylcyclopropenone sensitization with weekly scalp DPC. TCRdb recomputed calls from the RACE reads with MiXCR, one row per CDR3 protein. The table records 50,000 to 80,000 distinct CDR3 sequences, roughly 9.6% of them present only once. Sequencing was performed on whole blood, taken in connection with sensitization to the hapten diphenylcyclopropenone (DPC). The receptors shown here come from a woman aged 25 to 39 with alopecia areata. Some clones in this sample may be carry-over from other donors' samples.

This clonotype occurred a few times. CDR3 coding DNA: TGCAGCGTTGGGGACTCGGGAAAACTGTTTTTT. It translates to CSVGDSGKLFF. V gene TRBV29-1 combines with J gene TRBJ1-4; a possible D gene is TRBD1 (5 bases). Germline-derived CDR1 and CDR2 are SQVTM and ANQGSEA. Trimming removed 4 bases at V and 10 bases at J, with 10 bases between. This CDR3 has 11 residues.

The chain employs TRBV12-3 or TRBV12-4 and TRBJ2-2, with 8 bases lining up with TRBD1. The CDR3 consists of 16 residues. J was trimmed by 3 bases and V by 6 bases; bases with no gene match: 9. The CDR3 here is CASRSRQGADTGELFF. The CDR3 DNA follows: TGTGCCAGCAGAAGTCGCCAGGGGGCGGACACCGGGGAGCTGTTTTTT.

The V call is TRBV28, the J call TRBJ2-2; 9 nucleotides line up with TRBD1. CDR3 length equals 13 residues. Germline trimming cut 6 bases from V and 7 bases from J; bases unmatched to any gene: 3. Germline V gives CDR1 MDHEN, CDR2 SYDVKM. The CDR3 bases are TGTGCCAGCAGGGGACAGGGAGACGGGGAGCTGTTTTTT. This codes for CASRGQGDGELFF.

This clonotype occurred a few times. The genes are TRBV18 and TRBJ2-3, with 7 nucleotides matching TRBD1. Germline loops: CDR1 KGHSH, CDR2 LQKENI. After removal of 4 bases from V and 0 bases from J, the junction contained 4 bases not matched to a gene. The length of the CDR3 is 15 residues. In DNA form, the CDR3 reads TGTGCCAGCTCACTCCGGGACAGCAGCACAGATACGCAGTATTTT. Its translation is CASSLRDSSTDTQYF.